The table lists the clone carrying this T cell receptor beta chain with a few counts. Its antigen is as yet unknown. This sample is drawn from a study of cytomegalovirus exposure and HLA in healthy donors. Findings and caveats of the study: In vitro, three CMV-associated chains proved specific for CMV antigens. The TCR clusters that emerged in the first cohort tended, a later analysis found, to co-occur in the 120 or so validation repertoires.

This CDR3 has 16 residues. Looked up from germline, CDR1 is LNHDA and CDR2 is SQIVND (reference sequence). The V segment lost 4 bases and the J segment 5 bases; nucleotides outside the gene matches: 7. The repertoire was sequenced with immunoSEQ multiplex PCR; TCRdb's copy has only in-frame clones and lacks some. The sample has roughly 330,000 clones, approximately 90% seen once. The rearrangement joins TRBV19 to TRBJ2-3; 12 bases are shared with TRBD2. Material: PBMCs. This TCR derives from a woman aged 25-40 years in good health and CMV-seropositive. CDR3 amino acids: CASSTGLAGRIDTQYF. As DNA, the CDR3 is TGTGCCAGTAGTACAGGACTAGCGGGGAGGATAGATACGCAGTATTTT.